The 11 T cell receptor beta chains below were found in one sample sequenced in a study of blood T cell repertoires in COVID-19. The repertoire was sequenced with immunoSEQ multiplex PCR; TCRdb's copy has only in-frame clones and lacks some. Of over 200,000 clones detected, approximately 78% appear once; the ten largest clones hold roughly 8.7%. The sequenced sample consisted of PBMCs or T cells enriched from blood (not recorded which). These receptors were taken from a man in his forties or fifties who had recovered from COVID-19.

V gene TRBV5-8 combines with J gene TRBJ1-5; the D is unclear. The CDR3 sequence is 17 residues long. CDR1 is SGHTS and CDR2 is YDEGEE in the germline V gene. Trimming took off 1 base at V and 4 bases at J, with 18 bases between the two ends. The CDR3 coding sequence is TGTGCCAGCAGCTTGTTTTTGGGCCCCGGATCAAATCAGCCCCAGCATTTT. Its translation is CASSLFLGPGSNQPQHF.

The V and J genes are TRBV19 and TRBJ1-5; 7 bases line up with TRBD1. J lost 1 base, V lost 3 bases, and 6 bases had no gene match. The CDR3 runs 16 residues. Looked up from germline, CDR1 is LNHDA and CDR2 is SQIVND (reference sequence). The CDR3 is CASSMGRQGSNQPQHF. In DNA form, the CDR3 reads TGTGCCAGTAGTATGGGCCGACAGGGAAGCAATCAGCCCCAGCATTTT.

The rearrangement joins TRBV5-1 to TRBJ1-2; the match to TRBD1 covers 7 bases. From germline, CDR1 is SGHRS and CDR2 YFSETQ. This CDR3 comprises 14 residues. Trimming removed 2 bases from V and 5 bases from J; junction bases left unmatched: 6. DNA of the CDR3: TGCGCCAGCAGCTTAGGAGGGGGCGCTTATGGCTACACCTTC. It encodes CASSLGGGAYGYTF. Supplemented by reference TRBV5-1 and TRBJ1-2, the full variable domain reads KAGVTQTPRYLIKTRGQQVTLSCSPISGHRSVSWYQQTPGQGLQFLFEYFSETQRNKGNFPGRFSGRQFSNSRSEMNVSTLELGDSALYLCASSLGGGAYGYTFGSGTRLTVV.

In its sample, this clone was seen a few times. This chain uses TRBV20-1 with TRBJ1-2; maybe TRBD1 (6 bases). The CDR3 is 10 amino acids. Trimming pared 6 bases from V and 9 bases from J, leaving 11 bases between. CDR1 DFQATT and CDR2 SNEGSKA come from the germline V gene (reference sequence). In nucleotides, the CDR3 is TGCAGTGCCGGACAGAAAAGCTACACCTTC. Encoded protein: CSAGQKSYTF.

The V and J genes are TRBV30 and TRBJ1-2, with D uncertain. CDR1 and CDR2 from the germline V gene are GTSNPN and SVGIG (reference sequence). V lost 2 bases, J lost 0 bases, and 13 bases lay in between. This CDR3 comprises 15 residues. CDR3 in DNA: TGTGCCTGGAGTCCTACAGCAAAAGCTAACTATGGCTACACCTTC. Translating it yields CAWSPTAKANYGYTF.

V usage is TRBV10-2 and J usage is TRBJ1-1; D is possibly TRBD1 (5 bases). V was shortened by 7 bases and J by 4 bases, with 13 bases between the two germline ends. Germline CDR1 and CDR2: WSHSY and SAAADI. This CDR3 comprises 13 residues. CDR3 DNA: TGCGCCAGCACTGCTGGGGGGTTCACTGAAGCTTTCTTT. Translating it yields CASTAGGFTEAFF.

The V and J genes are TRBV30 and TRBJ1-1; D ambiguous. This CDR3 comprises 13 residues. V lost 2 bases and J 6 bases, leaving 13 bases between the germline ends. Germline V lookup: CDR1 GTSNPN, CDR2 SVGIG (reference sequence). The DNA of the CDR3 is TGTGCCTGGAGTCCTTCGGGATTCGCTGAAGCTTTCTTT. This translates into CAWSPSGFAEAFF.

The chain uses TRBV18 and TRBJ1-5; 10 bases align to TRBD1. This CDR3 comprises 16 residues. The J segment lost 11 bases and the V segment lost 3 bases, leaving 13 bases of the junction unmatched. Germline values: CDR1 KGHSH, CDR2 LQKENI. The CDR3 sequence is CASSPGTGALGTAQHF. DNA of the CDR3: TGTGCCAGCTCACCTGGGACAGGGGCCCTGGGGACGGCCCAGCATTTT.

The CDR3 region is CASSAPGGPNEQFF. The CDR3, as DNA: TGTGCCAGCAGCGCCCCGGGGGGGCCGAATGAGCAGTTCTTC. This chain links TRBV11-2 with TRBJ2-1; 8 bases fit TRBD2. The CDR3 contains 14 residues. Trimming at V came to 5 bases and at J to 7 bases, leaving 7 bases not matched to a gene. Germline-derived CDR1 and CDR2 are SGHAT and FQNNGV. Together with reference TRBV11-2 and TRBJ2-1, the CDR3 gives the full variable domain: EAGVAQSPRYKIIEKRQSVAFWCNPISGHATLYWYQQILGQGPKLLIQFQNNGVVDDSQLPKDRFSAERLKGVDSTLKIQPAKLEDSAVYLCASSAPGGPNEQFFGPGTRLTVL.

This chain connects TRBV29-1 to TRBJ2-1; 9 positions match TRBD2. The length of the CDR3 is 12 residues. The germline V gene has CDR1 SQVTM and CDR2 ANQGSEA. V was pared by 7 bases and J by 5 bases, with 3 bases of the junction left unmatched. The CDR3 is CSAGLADNEQFF. CDR3 sequence (DNA): TGCAGCGCGGGACTAGCTGACAATGAGCAGTTCTTC.

This chain joins TRBV14 and TRBJ1-6, with 7 bases matching TRBD1. The trim removed 5 bases at V and 1 base at J, leaving 20 bases unmatched. The CDR3 contains 21 residues. The germline CDR1 and CDR2 sequences are SGHDN and FVKESK. The CDR3 DNA reads as TGTGCCAGCAGCATACCGGGACAGAAGATCCCAAGTCGGTCCTATAATTCACCCCTCCACTTT. It yields the protein CASSIPGQKIPSRSYNSPLHF.